These 15 T cell receptor beta chains were sequenced from one sample in a study of CD8+ T cells in alopecia areata. As the sequencing template, cDNA was produced by extracting RNA and reverse transcribing it. Produced via immunoSEQ multiplex PCR; TCRdb's table is partial and in-frame only. The sample consists of about 30,000 clones, approximately 60% of them appearing once. The sample taken for sequencing was NKG2D-high CD8+ T cells sorted from blood. All receptors derive from a human donor with alopecia areata.

The V and J genes are TRBV18 and TRBJ2-7; 9 nucleotides align to TRBD1. There are 14 residues in the CDR3. J was trimmed by 3 bases and V by 3 bases; bases with no gene match: 3. Germline V CDR1 and CDR2: KGHSH, LQKENI. CDR3 sequence (DNA): TGTGCCAGCTCACCGGGACAGGGACTCTACGAGCAGTACTTC. Translating gives CASSPGQGLYEQYF.

The chain carries TRBV27 and TRBJ1-2; tentatively, D is TRBD1 (6 bases). This CDR3 has 13 amino acids. V lost 5 bases and J 7 bases, leaving 14 bases between the germline ends. Germline CDR1 is MNHEY and CDR2 is SMNVEV (reference sequence). CDR3: CASSKGTFLGYTF. CDR3 bases: TGTGCCAGCAGTAAAGGGACATTCCTTGGCTACACCTTC.

In its sample, this clone was seen a few times. The chain carries TRBV5-1 and TRBJ2-1; 9 nucleotides agree with TRBD2. Germline V lookup: CDR1 SGHRS, CDR2 YFSETQ. J lost 9 bases, V lost 0 bases, and 4 bases had no gene match. The CDR3 is 14 amino acids. As DNA, the CDR3 is TGCGCCAGCAGCTTGGTAGCGGGAGATAGTGAGCAGTTCTTC. It codes for CASSLVAGDSEQFF.

Regarding this clone: Other DNA sequences in this specimen translate into the identical CDR3. The V gene is TRBV6-5, the J gene TRBJ2-1, with D uncertain. CDR1 and CDR2 from the germline V gene are MNHEY and SVGAGI. This CDR3 region has 11 residues. V was cut by 2 bases and J by 10 bases, with 6 bases left in between. The CDR3 sequence: CASSYPSEQFF. For the CDR3, the DNA is TGTGCCAGCAGTTACCCCTCAGAGCAGTTCTTC.

This clone occurred a few times. The chain recombines TRBV7-9 with TRBJ1-2, with D possibly matching TRBD1 (5 bases). Germline CDR1 and CDR2: SEHNR and FQNEAQ (reference sequence). V was shortened by 2 bases and J by 8 bases, with 9 bases between the two germline ends. The CDR3 runs 12 residues. CDR3 sequence (DNA): TGTGCCAGCAGCTTATTAGGGGAAGGCTACACCTTC. This translates into CASSLLGEGYTF.

This clone was counted a few times. The V call is TRBV6-5, the J call TRBJ2-2, with D perhaps matching TRBD1 (6 bases). Between the trimmed V and J ends, which lost 1 base and 6 bases, there was a span of 12 bases. There are 15 residues in the CDR3. From germline, CDR1 is MNHEY and CDR2 SVGAGI. The CDR3 reads CASSYYRVDAGELFF. CDR3 sequence (DNA): TGTGCCAGCAGTTACTACAGGGTTGACGCCGGGGAGCTGTTTTTT.

The chain combines TRBV5-4 with TRBJ2-7; TRBD2 is a possible D gene (6 bases). This CDR3 contains 12 residues. CDR1 is SGHNT, CDR2 YYREEE, per germline (reference sequence). Trimming removed 4 bases from V and 7 bases from J, with 12 bases in between. This CDR3 is CASSVGTPEQYF. CDR3 sequence (DNA): TGTGCCAGCAGCGTCGGGACTCCGGAGCAGTACTTC.

The chain couples TRBV7-9 to TRBJ2-1; TRBD1 aligns across 11 bases. Unmatched junction bases numbered 15, after V lost 8 bases and J lost 3 bases. This CDR3 comprises 18 residues. Germline assignment: CDR1 SEHNR and CDR2 FQNEAQ (reference sequence). CDR3 DNA: TGTGCCAGCCGACCTAGTTCAGGACAGGGGGCGAACTACAATGAGCAGTTCTTC. As protein: CASRPSSGQGANYNEQFF.

This clone showed up just a few times. J is TRBJ2-2 and V is TRBV6-6; D is possibly TRBD2 (6 bases). The CDR3 is 14 amino acids. Germline V gene lookup returns CDR1 MNHNY and CDR2 SVGAGI (reference sequence). Deletions cut 4 bases from V and 3 bases from J, with 9 bases between. CDR3 nucleotides: TGTGCCAGCAGTTCGGGGGACTACACCGGGGAGCTGTTTTTT. This sequence encodes CASSSGDYTGELFF.

The CDR3 nucleotides are TGTGCCAGCAGTTTATCGCCTTTGCGGGACGGGAATGAGCAGTTCTTC. Translation: CASSLSPLRDGNEQFF. V usage is TRBV27 and J usage is TRBJ2-1; possibly TRBD2 for D (6 bases). CDR3 length equals 16 residues. Germline V CDR1 and CDR2: MNHEY, SMNVEV (reference sequence). Between the trimmed V and J ends, which lost 0 bases and 7 bases, there was a span of 16 bases.

The rearrangement uses TRBV6-6 and TRBJ2-7, with D perhaps matching TRBD2 (6 bases). The V gene's germline CDR1 is MNHNY and CDR2 SVGAGI (reference sequence). Trimming removed 0 bases at V and 3 bases at J, with 12 bases between. The length of the CDR3 is 15 residues. In DNA, the CDR3 is TGTGCCAGCAGTTACTCCGGGGGATGGAACTACGAGCAGTACTTC. Its protein product is CASSYSGGWNYEQYF.

The chain links TRBV4-1 to TRBJ2-5, with D perhaps given as TRBD1 or TRBD2 (5 bases each). Trimming took 0 bases from V and 7 from J, leaving 18 bases between them. The V gene's germline CDR1 is MGHRA and CDR2 YSYEKL. The CDR3 covers 16 residues. The CDR3 sequence: CASSQDWTKTTRTQYF. The DNA for the CDR3 is TGCGCCAGCAGCCAAGATTGGACAAAGACTACCAGGACCCAGTACTTC.

J is TRBJ2-5 and V is TRBV5-6, with 9 bases identical to TRBD2. Germline assignment: CDR1 SGHDT and CDR2 YYEEEE. Trimming at V came to 2 bases and at J to 5 bases, leaving 4 bases not matched to a gene. This CDR3 region has 14 residues. The CDR3 spells CASSLAGGVETQYF. DNA of the CDR3: TGTGCCAGCAGCTTAGCGGGGGGCGTGGAGACCCAGTACTTC. The full variable domain, rest sourced from reference TRBV5-6 and TRBJ2-5, is DAGVTQSPTHLIKTRGQQVTLRCSPKSGHDTVSWYQQALGQGPQFIFQYYEEEERQRGNFPDRFSGHQFPNYSSELNVNALLLGDSALYLCASSLAGGVETQYFGPGTRLLVL.

The chain links TRBV5-4 to TRBJ1-1; 10 bases map to TRBD1. The V segment lost 4 bases and the J segment 4 bases; nucleotides outside the gene matches: 7. The germline CDR1 and CDR2 sequences are SGHNT and YYREEE (reference sequence). The CDR3 runs 15 residues. The CDR3 loop is CASSPSTGGLTEAFF. CDR3 bases: TGTGCCAGCAGCCCGTCGACAGGGGGCCTCACTGAAGCTTTCTTT.

This clone was counted between two and nine times. The V call is TRBV4-3, the J call TRBJ2-1; a possible D gene is TRBD2 (7 bases). Trimming stripped 0 bases from V and 8 bases from J, with 11 bases between. Germline assignment: CDR1 LGHNA and CDR2 YSLEER. The CDR3 is made up of 14 amino acids. The DNA of the CDR3 is TGCGCCAGCAGCCAAGACAGGGGAGGGGATGAGCAGTTCTTC. This gives the protein CASSQDRGGDEQFF.